The 11 T cell receptor beta chains below were found in one sample sequenced in a study of memory CD4+ T cells and cytomegalovirus serostatus. Repertoires were generated with immunoSEQ multiplex PCR, while TCRdb's copy carries only in-frame clones and drops some. Of tens of thousands of clones listed, roughly 84% are singletons. Single viable CD3+CD4+CD8-CD45RO+ cells were sorted as the memory CD4+ T cells. The sequenced sample was memory CD4+ T cells from blood. The origin of the receptors is an adult in good health and CMV-seronegative. Some clones in this sample may be carry-over from other donors' samples.

The CDR3 here is CASSPYRGLEAFF. Here the CDR3 DNA reads TGTGCCAGCAGCCCTTACCGGGGGCTGGAAGCTTTCTTT. The V call is TRBV11-2, the J call TRBJ1-1, with D possibly matching TRBD1 (6 bases). V was cut by 5 bases and J by 8 bases, with 15 bases left in between. The CDR3 contains 13 residues. Germline V gene sequence: CDR1 SGHAT, CDR2 FQNNGV.

This clone was found once. The chain uses TRBV7-9 and TRBJ1-2; D perhaps matches TRBD1 (6 bases). V was cut by 5 bases and J by 7 bases, with 11 bases left in between. Germline-derived CDR1 and CDR2 are SEHNR and FQNEAQ (reference sequence). The CDR3 has 12 amino acids. For the CDR3, the DNA is TGTGCCAGCAGCCTCGGACAGAGTGGCTACACCTTC. Translated: CASSLGQSGYTF.

The chain has TRBV9 and TRBJ1-4; D perhaps matches TRBD1 (6 bases). The CDR3 is 14 amino acids. Germline loops: CDR1 SGDLS, CDR2 YYNGEE. Trimming took 3 bases from V and 2 from J, leaving 8 bases between them. The CDR3: CASSEDSTNEKLFF. CDR3 nucleotides: TGTGCCAGCAGCGAGGACAGTACTAATGAAAAACTGTTTTTT.

The gene calls are TRBV5-1 and TRBJ1-2, with a tentative D call TRBD1 (5 bases). Germline V gives CDR1 SGHRS, CDR2 YFSETQ. The CDR3 loop spans 15 amino acids. V was clipped by 0 bases and J by 4 bases, with 13 bases between them. The CDR3 DNA reads TGCGCCAGCAGCTTGGAGGTTCGGGGGGGCTATGGCTACACCTTC. Translated, it gives CASSLEVRGGYGYTF.

This clone showed up just a few times. The chain is built from TRBV28 and TRBJ1-2; TRBD1 is a possible D gene (6 bases). V lost 5 bases, J lost 8 bases, and 15 bases lay in between. Germline V gene lookup returns CDR1 MDHEN and CDR2 SYDVKM. The CDR3 loop spans 13 amino acids. DNA for the CDR3: TGTGCCAGCAGTCGCTCGGGGGCGCGAGGCTACACCTTC. It is translated as CASSRSGARGYTF.

The chain recombines TRBV11-2 with TRBJ2-2; TRBD2 matches 10 bases. V dropped 3 bases and J dropped 5; count of bases not matched to a gene: 3. Germline V CDR1 and CDR2: SGHAT, FQNNGV. This CDR3 is built from 15 residues. This CDR3 reads CASSFLAGVTGELFF. In DNA, the CDR3 is TGTGCCAGCAGCTTCCTAGCGGGAGTAACCGGGGAGCTGTTTTTT. Looking up the rest from reference TRBV11-2 and TRBJ2-2 gives the full variable domain: EAGVAQSPRYKIIEKRQSVAFWCNPISGHATLYWYQQILGQGPKLLIQFQNNGVVDDSQLPKDRFSAERLKGVDSTLKIQPAKLEDSAVYLCASSFLAGVTGELFFGEGSRLTVL.

This chain joins TRBV20-1 and TRBJ2-1; D gene uncertain. The CDR3 runs to 11 residues. CDR1 and CDR2 (germline): DFQATT, SNEGSKA (reference sequence). Trimming removed 2 bases at V and 6 bases at J, with 5 bases between. The CDR3 DNA follows: TGCAGTGCTAGAAACTCCAATGAGCAGTTCTTC. Translated: CSARNSNEQFF.

The V call is TRBV6-1, the J call TRBJ1-4; perhaps TRBD1 as D (5 bases). The germline V gene encodes CDR1 MNHNS and CDR2 SASEGT. The CDR3 totals 14 residues. Deletions cut 4 bases from V and 6 bases from J, with 12 bases between. The CDR3: CASSVAGWDEKLFF. The CDR3 DNA reads TGTGCCAGCAGTGTAGCAGGGTGGGATGAAAAACTGTTTTTT.

The gene calls are TRBV6-5 and TRBJ1-4; 7 bases agree with TRBD1. The CDR3 totals 14 residues. Looked up from germline, CDR1 is MNHEY and CDR2 is SVGAGI. Trimming removed 6 bases from V and 8 bases from J; junction bases left unmatched: 9. The CDR3 sequence: CASSVDRVNEKLFF. In DNA form, the CDR3 reads TGTGCCAGCAGCGTTGACAGGGTGAACGAAAAACTGTTTTTT.

The chain joins TRBV29-1 to TRBJ2-5; D is unclear. The V end was cut by 6 bases, the J end by 1 base, with 9 bases between. CDR3 size: 12 residues. Germline CDR1 SQVTM, CDR2 ANQGSEA. CDR3 loop: CSVYGTQETQYF. The CDR3 DNA reads as TGCAGCGTCTACGGCACCCAAGAGACCCAGTACTTC.

This chain joins TRBV5-1 and TRBJ1-4; D not resolved. V was clipped by 1 base and J by 0 bases, with 7 bases between them. The CDR3 covers 15 residues. In germline, CDR1 is SGHRS, CDR2 YFSETQ. Here the CDR3 reads CASSLTPSTNEKLFF. CDR3 sequence (DNA): TGCGCCAGCAGCTTGACTCCTTCAACTAATGAAAAACTGTTTTTT.